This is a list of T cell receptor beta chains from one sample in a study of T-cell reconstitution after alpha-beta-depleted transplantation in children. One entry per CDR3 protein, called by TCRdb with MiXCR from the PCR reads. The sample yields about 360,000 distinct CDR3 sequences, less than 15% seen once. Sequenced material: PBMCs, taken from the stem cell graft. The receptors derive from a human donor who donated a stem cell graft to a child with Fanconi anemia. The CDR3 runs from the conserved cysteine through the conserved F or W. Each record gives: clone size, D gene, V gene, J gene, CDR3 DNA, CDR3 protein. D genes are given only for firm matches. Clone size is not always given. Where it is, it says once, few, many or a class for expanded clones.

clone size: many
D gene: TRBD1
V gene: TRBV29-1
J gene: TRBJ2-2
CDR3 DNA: TGCAGCGCAAAACTTCCGGGACAGGGTTCCGGGGAGCTGTTTTTT
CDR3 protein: CSAKLPGQGSGELFF

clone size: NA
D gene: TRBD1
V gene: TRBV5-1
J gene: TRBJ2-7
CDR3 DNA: TGCGCCAGCAGCTTGGCCGACAGGGGATACGAGCAGTACTTC
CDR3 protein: CASSLADRGYEQYF

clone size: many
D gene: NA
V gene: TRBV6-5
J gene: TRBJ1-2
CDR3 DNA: TGTGCCAGCAGTTACGCTGGGACGTCCTATGGCTACACCTTC
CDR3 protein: CASSYAGTSYGYTF

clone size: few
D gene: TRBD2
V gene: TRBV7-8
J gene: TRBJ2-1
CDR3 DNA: TGTGCCAGCAGCTTAGTTAGCGGGGGGGAGGTAGTTCAGTTCTTC
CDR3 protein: CASSLVSGGEVVQFF

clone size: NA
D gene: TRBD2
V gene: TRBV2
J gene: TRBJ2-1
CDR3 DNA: TGTGCCAGCAGTGACGTGCGGGGGGTCTACAATGAGCAGTTCTTC
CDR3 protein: CASSDVRGVYNEQFF

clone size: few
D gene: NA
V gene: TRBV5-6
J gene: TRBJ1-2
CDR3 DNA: TGTGCCAGCAGCTTGAACTCCGGGTATGGCTACACCTTC
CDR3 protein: CASSLNSGYGYTF

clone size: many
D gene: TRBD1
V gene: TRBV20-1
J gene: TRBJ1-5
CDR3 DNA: TGCAGTGCTGGGACAGGACAAACTCAGCCCCAGCATTTT
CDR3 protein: CSAGTGQTQPQHF

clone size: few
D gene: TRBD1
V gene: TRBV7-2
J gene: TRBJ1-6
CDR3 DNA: TGTGCCAGCAGCTTAGTTACCGGGACAGTAAATTCACCCCTCCACTTT
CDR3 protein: CASSLVTGTVNSPLHF

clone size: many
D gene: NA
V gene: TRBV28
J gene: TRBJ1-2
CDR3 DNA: TGTGCCAGCAGTTTCGTAGGGGTCTATGGCTACACCTTC
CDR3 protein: CASSFVGVYGYTF

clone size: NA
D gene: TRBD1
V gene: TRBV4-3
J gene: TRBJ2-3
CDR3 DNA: TGCGCCAGCAGCCCCCGACAGGGGTCGGATACGCAGTATTTT
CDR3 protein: CASSPRQGSDTQYF

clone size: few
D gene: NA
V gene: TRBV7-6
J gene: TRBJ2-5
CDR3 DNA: TGTGCCAGCAGCTTAGAACAGGGCACGACGGAGACCCAGTACTTC
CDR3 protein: CASSLEQGTTETQYF

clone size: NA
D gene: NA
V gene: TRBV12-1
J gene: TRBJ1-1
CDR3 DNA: TGTGCCAGGAGCTTTGGGCTCCACAACTCTGAAGCTTTCTTT
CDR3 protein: CARSFGLHNSEAFF

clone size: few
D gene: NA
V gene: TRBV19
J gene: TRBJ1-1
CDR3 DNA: TGTGCCAGTAGTCTGATGCTCTCAGGGTTGAGGACTGAAGCTTTCTTT
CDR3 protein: CASSLMLSGLRTEAFF

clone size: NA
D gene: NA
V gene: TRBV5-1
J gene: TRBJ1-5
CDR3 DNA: TGCGCCAGCAAGGAGGGGATCTTCGGAAATCAGCCCCAGCATTTT
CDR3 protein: CASKEGIFGNQPQHF

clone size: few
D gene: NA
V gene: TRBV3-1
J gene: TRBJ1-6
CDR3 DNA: TGTGCCAGCAGCCAGCTCCCAGACGATTCACCCCTCCACTTT
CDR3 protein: CASSQLPDDSPLHF

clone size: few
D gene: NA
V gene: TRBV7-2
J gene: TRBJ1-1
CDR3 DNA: TGTGCCAGCAGCGTTCTGGGGGGGAACACTGAAGCTTTCTTT
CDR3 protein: CASSVLGGNTEAFF

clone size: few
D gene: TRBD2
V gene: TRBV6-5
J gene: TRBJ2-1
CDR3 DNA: TGTGCCAGCAGTTACCCTGCCGGGACTATGGGCTACAATGAGCAGTTCTTC
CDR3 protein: CASSYPAGTMGYNEQFF